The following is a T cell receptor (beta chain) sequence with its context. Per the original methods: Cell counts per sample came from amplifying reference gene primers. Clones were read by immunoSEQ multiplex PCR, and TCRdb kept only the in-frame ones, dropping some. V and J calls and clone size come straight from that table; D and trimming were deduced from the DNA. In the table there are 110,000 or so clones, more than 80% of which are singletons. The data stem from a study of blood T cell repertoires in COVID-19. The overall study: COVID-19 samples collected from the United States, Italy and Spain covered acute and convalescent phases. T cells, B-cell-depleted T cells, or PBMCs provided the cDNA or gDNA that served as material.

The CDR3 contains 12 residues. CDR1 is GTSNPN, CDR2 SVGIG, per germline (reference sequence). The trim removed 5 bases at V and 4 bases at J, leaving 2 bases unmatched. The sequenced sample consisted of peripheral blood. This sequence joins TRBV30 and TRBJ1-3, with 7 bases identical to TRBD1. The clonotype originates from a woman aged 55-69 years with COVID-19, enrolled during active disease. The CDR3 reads CAWGTAGNTIYF. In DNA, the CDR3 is TGTGCCTGGGGGACAGCGGGAAACACCATATATTTT.